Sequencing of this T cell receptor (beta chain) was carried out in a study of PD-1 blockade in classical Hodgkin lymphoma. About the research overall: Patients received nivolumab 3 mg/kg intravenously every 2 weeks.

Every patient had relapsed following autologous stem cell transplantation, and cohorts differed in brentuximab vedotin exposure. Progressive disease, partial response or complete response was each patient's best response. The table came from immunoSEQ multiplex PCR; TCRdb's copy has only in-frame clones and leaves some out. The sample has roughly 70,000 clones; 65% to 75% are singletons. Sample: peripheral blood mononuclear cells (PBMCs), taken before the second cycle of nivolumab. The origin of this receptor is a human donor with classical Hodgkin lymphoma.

CDR3 sequence: CASTPGGGSRYGYTF. The CDR3 DNA reads as TGTGCCAGCACCCCAGGGGGGGGCTCTCGCTATGGCTACACCTTC. The chain employs TRBV27 and TRBJ1-2; 7 bases map to TRBD1. The V gene's germline CDR1 is MNHEY and CDR2 SMNVEV (reference sequence). The CDR3 runs to 15 residues. With 7 bases clipped from V and 4 bases from J, the junction kept 12 bases outside the gene matches.